This TCR beta chain was observed in a study of CD8 T cells in Susac syndrome. cDNA came from about 0.46 to 1 ug RNA primed by random hexamers. TCRdb re-called the immunoSEQ multiplex PCR reads with MiXCR, one entry per CDR3 protein. The data contain around 140,000 distinct CDR3 sequences, roughly 80% of them singletons. V lost 7 bases, J lost 5 bases, and 8 bases stayed unmatched. The CDR3 runs to 14 residues. Germline V gene sequence: CDR1 LNHDA, CDR2 SQIVND (reference sequence). The count of this clonotype is one. This receptor was identified in a human donor with multiple sclerosis. The chain links TRBV19 to TRBJ2-1; TRBD2 agrees at 7 bases. Sample: CD8+ T cells from PBMCs. CDR3 sequence: CASISGVGNNEQFF. CDR3 DNA: TGTGCCAGTATAAGCGGGGTAGGCAACAATGAGCAGTTCTTC.